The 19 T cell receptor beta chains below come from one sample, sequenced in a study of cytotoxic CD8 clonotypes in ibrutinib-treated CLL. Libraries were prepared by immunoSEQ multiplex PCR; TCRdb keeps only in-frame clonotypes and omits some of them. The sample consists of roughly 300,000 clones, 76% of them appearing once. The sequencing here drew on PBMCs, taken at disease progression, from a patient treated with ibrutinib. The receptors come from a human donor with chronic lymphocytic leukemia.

The CDR3 bases are TGCAGCGTCCGGGGGACGCTGTGGAATGAGCAGTTCTTC. Its protein is CSVRGTLWNEQFF. V gene TRBV29-1 combines with J gene TRBJ2-1; possible D gene TRBD2, 6 bases. Trimming stripped 6 bases from V and 7 bases from J, with 16 bases between. Germline CDR1 SQVTM, CDR2 ANQGSEA. The CDR3 sequence is 13 residues long.

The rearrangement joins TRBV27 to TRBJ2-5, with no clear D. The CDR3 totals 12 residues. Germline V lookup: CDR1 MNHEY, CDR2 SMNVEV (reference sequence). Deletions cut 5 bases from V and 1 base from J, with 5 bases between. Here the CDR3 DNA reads TGTGCCAGCAGTACACGCCAAGAGACCCAGTACTTC. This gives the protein CASSTRQETQYF.

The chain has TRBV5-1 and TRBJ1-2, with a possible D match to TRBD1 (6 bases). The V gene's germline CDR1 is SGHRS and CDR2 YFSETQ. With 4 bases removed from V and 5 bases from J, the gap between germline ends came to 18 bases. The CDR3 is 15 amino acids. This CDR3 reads CASSITGSTAYGYTF. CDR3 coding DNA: TGCGCCAGCAGCATTACAGGGTCCACGGCGTATGGCTACACCTTC.

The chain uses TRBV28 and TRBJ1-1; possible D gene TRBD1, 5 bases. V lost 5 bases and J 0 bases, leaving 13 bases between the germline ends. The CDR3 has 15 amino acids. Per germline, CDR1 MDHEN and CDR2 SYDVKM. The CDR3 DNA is TGTGCCAGCAGTCACACGACAGTCATGAACACTGAAGCTTTCTTT. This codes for CASSHTTVMNTEAFF.

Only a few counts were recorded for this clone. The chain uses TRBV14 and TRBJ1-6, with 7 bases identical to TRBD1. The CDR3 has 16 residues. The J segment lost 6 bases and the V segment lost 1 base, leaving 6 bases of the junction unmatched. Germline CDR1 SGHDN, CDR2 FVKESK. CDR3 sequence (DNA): TGTGCCAGCAGCCAAGTTTCCAACAGGGGTAATTCACCCCTCCACTTT. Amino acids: CASSQVSNRGNSPLHF.

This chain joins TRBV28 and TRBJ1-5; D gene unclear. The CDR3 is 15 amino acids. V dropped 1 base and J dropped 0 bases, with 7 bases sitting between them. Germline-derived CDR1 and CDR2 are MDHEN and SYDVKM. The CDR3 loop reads CASSLSIISNQPQHF. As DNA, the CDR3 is TGTGCCAGCAGTTTATCGATCATTAGCAATCAGCCCCAGCATTTT.

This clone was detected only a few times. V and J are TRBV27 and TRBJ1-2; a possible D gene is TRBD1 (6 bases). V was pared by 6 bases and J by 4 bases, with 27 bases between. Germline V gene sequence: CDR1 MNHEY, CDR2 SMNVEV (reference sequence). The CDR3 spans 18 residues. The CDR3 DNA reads TGTGCCAGCAGCCTCCACGGGGGCGACGGACTATCGACCTATGGCTACACCTTC. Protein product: CASSLHGGDGLSTYGYTF.

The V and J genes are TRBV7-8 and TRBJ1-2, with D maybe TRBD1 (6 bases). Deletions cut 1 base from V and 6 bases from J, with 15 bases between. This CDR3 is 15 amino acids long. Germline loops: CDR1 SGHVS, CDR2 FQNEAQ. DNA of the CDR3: TGTGCCAGCAGCTTAGGCGCACAGGGAAGGGATGGCTACACCTTC. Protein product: CASSLGAQGRDGYTF. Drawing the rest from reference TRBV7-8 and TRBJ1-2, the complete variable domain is GAGVSQSPRYKVAKRGQDVALRCDPISGHVSLFWYQQALGQGPEFLTYFQNEAQLDKSGLPSDRFFAERPEGSVSTLKIQRTQQEDSAVYLCASSLGAQGRDGYTFGSGTRLTVV.

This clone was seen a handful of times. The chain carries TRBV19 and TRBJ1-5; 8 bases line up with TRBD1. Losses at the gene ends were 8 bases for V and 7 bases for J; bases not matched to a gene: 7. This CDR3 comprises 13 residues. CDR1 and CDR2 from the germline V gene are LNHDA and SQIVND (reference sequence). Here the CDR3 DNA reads TGTGCCAGTGCCGACAGGGGCGGACAGCCCCAGCATTTT. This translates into CASADRGGQPQHF.

The CDR3: CSVYSGGYTDTQYF. DNA of the CDR3: TGCAGCGTGTATAGCGGGGGATACACAGATACGCAGTATTTT. The V call is TRBV29-1, the J call TRBJ2-3; 9 bases agree with TRBD2. CDR3 length equals 14 residues. After removal of 6 bases from V and 2 bases from J, the junction contained 6 bases not matched to a gene. The germline V gene has CDR1 SQVTM and CDR2 ANQGSEA.

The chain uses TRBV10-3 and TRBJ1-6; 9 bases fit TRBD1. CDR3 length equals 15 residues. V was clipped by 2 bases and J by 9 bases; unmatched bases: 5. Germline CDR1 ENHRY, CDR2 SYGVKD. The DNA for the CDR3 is TGTGCCATCAGTGAGCGGGGACAGGGCGGTTCACCCCTCCACTTT. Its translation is CAISERGQGGSPLHF.

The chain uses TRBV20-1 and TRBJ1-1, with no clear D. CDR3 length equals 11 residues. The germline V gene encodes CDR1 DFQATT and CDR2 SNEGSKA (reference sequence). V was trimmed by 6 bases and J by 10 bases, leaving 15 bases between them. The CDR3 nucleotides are TGCAGTGCCCTCCAATGGACGAGAGCTTTCTTT. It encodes CSALQWTRAFF.

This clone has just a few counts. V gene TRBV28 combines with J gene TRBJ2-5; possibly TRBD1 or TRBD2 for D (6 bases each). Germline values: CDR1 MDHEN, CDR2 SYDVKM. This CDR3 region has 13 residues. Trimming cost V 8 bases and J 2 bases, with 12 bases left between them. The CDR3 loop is CASGGLGQETQYF. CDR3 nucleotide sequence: TGTGCCAGCGGGGGGCTGGGACAAGAGACCCAGTACTTC. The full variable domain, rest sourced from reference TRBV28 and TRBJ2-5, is DVKVTQSSRYLVKRTGEKVFLECVQDMDHENMFWYRQDPGLGLRLIYFSYDVKMKEKGDIPEGYSVSREKKERFSLILESASTNQTSMYLCASGGLGQETQYFGPGTRLLVL.

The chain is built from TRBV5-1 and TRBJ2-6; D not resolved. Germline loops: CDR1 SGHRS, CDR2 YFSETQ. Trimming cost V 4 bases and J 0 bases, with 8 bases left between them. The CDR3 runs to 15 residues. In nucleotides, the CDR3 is TGCGCCAGCAGCATACAAGGCTCTGGGGCCAACGTCCTGACTTTC. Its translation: CASSIQGSGANVLTF.

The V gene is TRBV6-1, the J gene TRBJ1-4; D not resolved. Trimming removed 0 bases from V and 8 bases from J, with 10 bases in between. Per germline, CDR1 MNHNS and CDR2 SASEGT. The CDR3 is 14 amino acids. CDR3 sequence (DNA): TGTGCCAGCAGTGAAGCTATGGTGTGGGAAAAACTGTTTTTT. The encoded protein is CASSEAMVWEKLFF.

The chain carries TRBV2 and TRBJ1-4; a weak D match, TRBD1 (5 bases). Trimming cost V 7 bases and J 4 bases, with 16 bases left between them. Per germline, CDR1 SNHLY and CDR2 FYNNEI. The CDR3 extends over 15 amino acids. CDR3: CASKQDRSGNEKLFF. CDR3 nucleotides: TGTGCCAGCAAACAAGACAGATCGGGTAATGAAAAACTGTTTTTT.

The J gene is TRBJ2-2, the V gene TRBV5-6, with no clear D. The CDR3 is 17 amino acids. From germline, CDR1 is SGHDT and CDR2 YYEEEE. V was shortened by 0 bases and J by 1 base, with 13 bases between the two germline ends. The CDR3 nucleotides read TGTGCCAGCAGCTTGGGTGGGTTGGACGGGAACACCGGGGAGCTGTTTTTT. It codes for CASSLGGLDGNTGELFF.

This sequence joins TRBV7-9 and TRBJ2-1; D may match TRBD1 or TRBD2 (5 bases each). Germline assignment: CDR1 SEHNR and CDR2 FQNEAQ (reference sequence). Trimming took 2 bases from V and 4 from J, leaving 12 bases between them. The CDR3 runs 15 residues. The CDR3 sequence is CASSLSGRKYNEQFF. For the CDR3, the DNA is TGTGCCAGCAGCTTATCGGGGCGGAAATACAATGAGCAGTTCTTC.

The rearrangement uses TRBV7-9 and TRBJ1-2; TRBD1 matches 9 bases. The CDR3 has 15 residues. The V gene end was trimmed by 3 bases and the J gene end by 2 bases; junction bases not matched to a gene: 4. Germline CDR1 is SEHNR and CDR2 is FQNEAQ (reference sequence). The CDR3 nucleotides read TGTGCCAGCAGCTTTGACGGGACAGGGAACTATGGCTACACCTTC. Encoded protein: CASSFDGTGNYGYTF.